This TCR beta chain was profiled in a study of long-term antiretroviral therapy in people with HIV. Looking at the study overall: First collections came about a decade before the 2015 immediate-ART recommendation.

Researchers ran immunoSEQ v3.0 at survey level. This table comes from immunoSEQ multiplex PCR, and its TCRdb copy is limited to in-frame clones, with some not included. The sample yields over 1,500 clones, 80% to 90% seen once. Remarks on this clone: The antigen remains undetermined.

The CDR3 totals 13 residues. The V end was cut by 7 bases, the J end by 4 bases, with 13 bases between. The germline gives CDR1 MNHNS, CDR2 SASEGT. Every one of the donors gave at least one pre-ART PBMC sample and at least two post-ART PBMC samples. Amounts of about 0.9-11 million cryopreserved PBMC were held in the samples before DNA extraction. Study-wide findings and caveats: Despite increasing after ART, diversity remained lower than that of transplant donor controls.

This chain joins TRBV6-1 and TRBJ1-2; no firm D call. The source material was unsorted PBMCs, sampled 0.7 years after starting antiretroviral therapy. This TCR was recovered from a woman between 45 and 65 years old with HIV. CDR3 sequence reads: CASMSDRGYGYTF. CDR3 coding DNA: TGTGCCAGCATGTCCGATCGAGGCTATGGCTACACCTTC.